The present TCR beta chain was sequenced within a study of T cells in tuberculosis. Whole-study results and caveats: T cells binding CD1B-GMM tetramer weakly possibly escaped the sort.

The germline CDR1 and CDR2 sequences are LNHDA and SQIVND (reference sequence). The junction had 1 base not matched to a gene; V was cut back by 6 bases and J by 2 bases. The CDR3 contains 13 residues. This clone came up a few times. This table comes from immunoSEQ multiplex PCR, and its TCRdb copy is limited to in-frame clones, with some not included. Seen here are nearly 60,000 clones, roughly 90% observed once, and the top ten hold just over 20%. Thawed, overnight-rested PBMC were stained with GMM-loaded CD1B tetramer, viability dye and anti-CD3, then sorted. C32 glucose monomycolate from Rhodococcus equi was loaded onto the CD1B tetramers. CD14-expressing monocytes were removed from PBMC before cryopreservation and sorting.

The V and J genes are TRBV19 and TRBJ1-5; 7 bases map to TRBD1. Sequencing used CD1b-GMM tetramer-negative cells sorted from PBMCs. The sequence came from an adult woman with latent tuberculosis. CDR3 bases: TGTGCCAGTAGCGACAGGGGCAATCAGCCCCAGCATTTT. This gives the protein CASSDRGNQPQHF.